This T cell receptor (beta chain) stems from a study of spatial heterogeneity in lung cancer. Time point defined: blood at routine non-recurrence follow-up after resection. TCRdb passed the 5' RACE reads through MiXCR, listing each CDR3 protein once. The repertoire holds 110,000 or so distinct CDR3 sequences, 11% seen once, with 24% in the top ten. The specimen was PBMCs, collected at follow-up. This clonotype was sampled from a female donor with early-stage non-small cell lung cancer.

CDR3 DNA sequence: TGTGCCATCAGTGAGTCACTTGACAGGGAAGGCACTGAAGCTTTCTTT. As protein: CAISESLDREGTEAFF. V gene TRBV10-3 combines with J gene TRBJ1-1; 7 nucleotides agree with TRBD1. V lost 0 bases and J lost 4; bases outside the gene matches: 8. Germline V CDR1 and CDR2: ENHRY, SYGVKD. The CDR3 length is 16 residues.